These T cell receptor beta chains were read from a single sample in a study of beta chain features in type 1 diabetes. Clones were sequenced by immunoSEQ multiplex PCR, and TCRdb holds only the in-frame ones, with some missing. The sample includes around 310,000 clones, 13% of them seen just once. Sequencing was done on a sample of naive CD4+ T cells from blood. The source of these receptors is a woman between 18 and 29 years old with type 1 diabetes. Each CDR3 is given with its conserved first and last residue. A D gene is named only where the DNA matches it firmly. Size is omitted from some rows. Given values are once, few, many or a class for expanded clones.

V	D	size	J	CDR3	DNA
TRBV2	NA	NA	TRBJ2-1	CASSETFVLGNEQFF	TGTGCCAGCAGTGAAACTTTTGTGCTTGGCAATGAGCAGTTCTTC
TRBV5-1	NA	NA	TRBJ2-5	CASSLDGQNQETQYF	TGCGCCAGCAGCTTGGATGGGCAGAATCAAGAGACCCAGTACTTC
TRBV5-4	TRBD1	few	TRBJ1-2	CASSLGGGADYGYTF	TGTGCCAGCAGCCTGGGAGGGGGCGCAGACTATGGCTACACCTTC
TRBV6-6	NA	few	TRBJ2-3	CASRGRLTDTQYF	TGTGCCAGCAGGGGGCGTCTTACAGATACGCAGTATTTT
TRBV5-4	TRBD2	NA	TRBJ2-2	CASSLGLAGTGELFF	TGTGCCAGCAGCTTGGGGCTAGCGGGAACCGGGGAGCTGTTTTTT
TRBV19	NA	NA	TRBJ1-3	CASSQSGLFGSGNTIYF	TGTGCCAGTAGCCAATCCGGACTATTCGGCTCTGGAAACACCATATATTTT
TRBV5-4	TRBD2	NA	TRBJ2-3	CASRAIAGADTQYF	TGTGCCAGCAGGGCGATAGCGGGAGCAGATACGCAGTATTTT
TRBV19	NA	NA	TRBJ1-1	CASSTREYSEAFF	TGTGCCAGTAGTACTCGGGAATACAGTGAAGCTTTCTTT
TRBV2	TRBD1	NA	TRBJ1-1	CASTGQGGTEAFF	TGTGCCAGCACAGGACAGGGTGGGACTGAAGCTTTCTTT
TRBV6-5	NA	few	TRBJ2-6	CASMVLGSGANVLTF	TGTGCCAGCATGGTCCTAGGTTCTGGGGCCAACGTCCTGACTTTC
TRBV5-6	TRBD2	few	TRBJ2-1	CASSPKRLAGRYNEQFF	TGTGCCAGCAGCCCCAAACGACTAGCGGGACGTTACAATGAGCAGTTCTTC
TRBV29-1	NA	NA	TRBJ2-7	CSVEVLAMASYEQYF	TGCAGCGTTGAAGTTCTAGCGATGGCTTCCTACGAGCAGTACTTC
TRBV5-1	NA	NA	TRBJ2-1	CASSLGGPYNEQFF	TGCGCCAGCAGCTTGGGGGGGCCATACAATGAGCAGTTCTTC
TRBV20-1	NA	NA	TRBJ1-4	CSARLNEKLFF	TGCAGTGCTAGACTAAATGAAAAACTGTTTTTT
TRBV19	NA	few	TRBJ2-3	CASSDRGSTDTQYF	TGTGCCAGTAGTGACCGGGGGAGCACAGATACGCAGTATTTT
TRBV18	TRBD1	few	TRBJ2-1	CASSRDRGSNEQFF	TGTGCCAGCTCCCGGGACAGGGGATCCAATGAGCAGTTCTTC
TRBV19	TRBD2	few	TRBJ2-1	CASSYAGTSGHHEQFF	TGTGCCAGTAGTTATGCCGGGACTAGCGGGCACCATGAGCAGTTCTTC
TRBV7-9	TRBD1	few	TRBJ1-1	CASSIRGQGAPGTEAFF	TGTGCCAGCAGCATCCGTGGACAGGGGGCGCCTGGCACTGAAGCTTTCTTT
TRBV19	NA	NA	TRBJ2-2	CASSIANEGTGELFF	TGTGCCAGTAGTATTGCAAACGAGGGCACCGGGGAGCTGTTTTTT
TRBV5-1	NA	NA	TRBJ1-5	CASSLAPVGEGNQPQHF	TGCGCCAGCAGCTTGGCCCCCGTAGGGGAGGGCAATCAGCCCCAGCATTTT
TRBV11-2	TRBD2	NA	TRBJ2-1	CASSSSGLAGGAYNEQFF	TGTGCCAGCAGCTCCTCGGGACTAGCGGGTGGGGCCTACAATGAGCAGTTCTTC
TRBV5-1	TRBD2	few	TRBJ2-1	CASSSRLAGVYNEQFF	TGCGCCAGCAGCTCCCGACTAGCGGGAGTGTACAATGAGCAGTTCTTC
TRBV18	NA	few	TRBJ2-2	CASSPEVGGGAGELFF	TGTGCCAGCTCACCAGAAGTCGGTGGAGGTGCCGGGGAGCTGTTTTTT
TRBV11-2	TRBD2	NA	TRBJ2-3	CASSLLAVTDTQYF	TGTGCCAGCAGCTTGCTAGCGGTCACAGATACGCAGTATTTT
TRBV7-2	TRBD1	many	TRBJ2-7	CASSPTQGAGEQYF	TGTGCCAGCAGCCCGACTCAGGGGGCTGGCGAGCAGTACTTC
TRBV5-1	NA	few	TRBJ2-5	CASSLGSGEETQYF	TGCGCCAGCAGCTTGGGCTCAGGGGAAGAGACCCAGTACTTC
TRBV7-2	TRBD2	few	TRBJ2-1	CASSFTSGYNEQFF	TGTGCCAGCAGCTTTACTAGCGGCTACAATGAGCAGTTCTTC
TRBV7-9	NA	few	TRBJ2-4	CASSLGQGIAKNIQYF	TGTGCCAGCAGCTTAGGGCAGGGGATAGCCAAAAACATTCAGTACTTC
TRBV25-1	NA	NA	TRBJ2-7	CASSDQEYEQYF	TGTGCCAGCAGTGATCAGGAATACGAGCAGTACTTC
TRBV5-4	NA	NA	TRBJ2-2	CASTTQGSSWHGELFF	TGTGCCAGCACCACTCAAGGCTCTAGTTGGCACGGGGAGCTGTTTTTT
TRBV28	NA	NA	TRBJ2-7	CASTLAGMVYEQYF	TGTGCCAGCACACTGGCGGGCATGGTCTACGAGCAGTACTTC
TRBV25-1	TRBD2	NA	TRBJ2-1	CASSDHSSGKYNEQFF	TGTGCCAGCAGTGATCATTCTAGCGGGAAGTACAATGAGCAGTTCTTC
TRBV19	NA	NA	TRBJ1-2	CASLGRGSYGYTF	TGTGCCAGTTTGGGCAGGGGATCCTATGGCTACACCTTC
TRBV7-9	NA	few	TRBJ2-2	CASSSRQGTTPGELFF	TGTGCCAGCAGCTCAAGACAGGGGACTACTCCCGGGGAGCTGTTTTTT
TRBV11-3	TRBD2	once	TRBJ2-1	CASSRGLAANNEQFF	TGTGCCAGCAGCCGGGGACTAGCGGCCAACAATGAGCAGTTCTTC
TRBV18	TRBD1	NA	TRBJ1-1	CASSPATGIGTEAFF	TGTGCCAGCTCACCCGCGACAGGGATTGGCACTGAAGCTTTCTTT
TRBV30	TRBD2	few	TRBJ2-1	CGGFRTSGSLNEQFF	TGTGGGGGGTTCCGGACTAGCGGGAGTCTGAATGAGCAGTTCTTC
TRBV6-5	TRBD1	few	TRBJ2-5	CASSYPSDRLRETQYF	TGTGCCAGCAGTTACCCCTCGGACAGGCTGAGAGAGACCCAGTACTTC
TRBV30	NA	NA	TRBJ2-1	CAWSKGSYNEQFF	TGTGCCTGGAGTAAGGGGTCCTACAATGAGCAGTTCTTC
TRBV18	NA	few	TRBJ2-3	CASSPQGPTDTQYF	TGTGCCAGCTCACCACAGGGGCCCACAGATACGCAGTATTTT
TRBV21-1	NA	few	TRBJ2-3	CASSKASSGSNKDTQYF	TGTGCCAGCAGCAAAGCGTCCAGCGGGAGTAATAAAGATACGCAGTATTTT
TRBV30	TRBD2	NA	TRBJ2-3	CAWTGAGGRKGGTDTQYF	TGTGCCTGGACAGGGGCGGGAGGTAGGAAGGGTGGCACAGATACGCAGTATTTT
TRBV28	NA	NA	TRBJ2-7	CASSFNQDSVYEQYF	TGTGCCAGCAGTTTTAACCAGGACAGCGTCTACGAGCAGTACTTC
TRBV7-9	TRBD1	NA	TRBJ1-5	CASSPGQGSNQPQHF	TGTGCCAGCAGCCCAGGACAGGGCAGCAATCAGCCCCAGCATTTT
TRBV9	TRBD1	NA	TRBJ2-1	CASSLEQGSYNEQFF	TGTGCCAGCAGCCTAGAACAGGGGAGCTACAATGAGCAGTTCTTC
TRBV29-1	TRBD1	few	TRBJ1-4	CSVKDRDGEKLFF	TGCAGCGTGAAGGACAGGGATGGCGAAAAACTGTTTTTT
TRBV20-1	NA	few	TRBJ2-2	CSSWRAGELFF	TGCAGTTCGTGGCGGGCAGGAGAGCTGTTTTTT
TRBV5-1	NA	few	TRBJ2-7	CASSLGLDEQYF	TGCGCCAGCAGCTTGGGACTGGACGAGCAGTACTTC
TRBV6-6	NA	NA	TRBJ2-7	CASSYPAKPYEQYF	TGTGCCAGCAGTTATCCCGCCAAGCCCTACGAGCAGTACTTC
TRBV4-2	TRBD1	few	TRBJ1-1	CASSRPNRQGADTEAFF	TGTGCCAGCAGCCGACCTAACCGACAGGGGGCGGACACTGAAGCTTTCTTT
TRBV19	NA	NA	TRBJ1-5	CASSSQTKNQPQHF	TGTGCCAGTAGTAGCCAGACTAAAAATCAGCCCCAGCATTTT
TRBV4-1	NA	few	TRBJ2-2	CASSQEGAIGELFF	TGCGCCAGCAGCCAAGAAGGGGCTATCGGGGAGCTGTTTTTT
TRBV5-1	NA	few	TRBJ2-5	CASSLGRQEETQYF	TGCGCCAGCAGCTTGGGAAGACAGGAAGAGACCCAGTACTTC